Each of the 16 T cell receptor beta chains below was sequenced from the same sample in a study of OX40 agonist ivuxolimab in advanced cancers. The method was immunoSEQ multiplex PCR; TCRdb's version includes in-frame clones alone and lacks a portion of them. The sample carries around 68,000 clones, approximately 84% recorded once. The sequencing here drew on CD4+ or CD8+ T cells sorted from blood, taken in a trial of the OX40 agonist ivuxolimab. Receptors originate from an adult with an advanced solid tumor such as melanoma, head and neck, liver or kidney cancer.

This chain uses TRBV29-1 with TRBJ2-3; D perhaps matches TRBD1 (5 bases). The V end lost 2 bases, the J end lost 4 bases, and 19 bases lay between the germline ends. CDR3 size: 16 residues. Germline V gives CDR1 SQVTM, CDR2 ANQGSEA. In nucleotides, the CDR3 is TGCAGCGTTGAAAGGGCGGCAGGGATCGGCCCAGATACGCAGTATTTT. Amino acid sequence: CSVERAAGIGPDTQYF.

The J gene is TRBJ2-1, the V gene TRBV11-2, with D unclear. Germline V gene lookup returns CDR1 SGHAT and CDR2 FQNNGV. CDR3 length: 13 residues. Trimming pared 0 bases from V and 6 bases from J, leaving 6 bases between. This CDR3 is CASSLELLNEQFF. CDR3 in DNA: TGTGCCAGCAGCTTAGAACTTCTCAATGAGCAGTTCTTC. Supplemented by reference TRBV11-2 and TRBJ2-1, the full variable domain reads EAGVAQSPRYKIIEKRQSVAFWCNPISGHATLYWYQQILGQGPKLLIQFQNNGVVDDSQLPKDRFSAERLKGVDSTLKIQPAKLEDSAVYLCASSLELLNEQFFGPGTRLTVL.

The chain carries TRBV5-1 and TRBJ2-7; the match to TRBD1 covers 9 bases. The CDR3 length is 15 residues. V dropped 2 bases and J dropped 4; count of bases not matched to a gene: 7. CDR1 and CDR2 (germline): SGHRS, YFSETQ. The CDR3 sequence is CASSFTGTGIYEQYF. The CDR3 DNA is TGCGCCAGCAGCTTTACCGGGACAGGGATTTACGAGCAGTACTTC.

The chain couples TRBV7-6 to TRBJ2-2; maybe TRBD1 (5 bases). This CDR3 comprises 15 residues. Between the trimmed V and J ends, which lost 5 bases and 8 bases, there was a span of 18 bases. The germline V gene encodes CDR1 SGHVS and CDR2 FNYEAQ. The CDR3 spells CASSVDRAKIGELFF. CDR3 nucleotide sequence: TGTGCCAGCAGCGTCGACAGAGCAAAAATTGGGGAGCTGTTTTTT.

This chain joins TRBV27 and TRBJ2-1; TRBD1 might be the D (5 bases). There are 14 residues in the CDR3. Germline lookup yields CDR1 MNHEY and CDR2 SMNVEV (reference sequence). Trimming removed 6 bases at V and 7 bases at J, with 16 bases between. Written as DNA, the CDR3 is TGTGCCAGCAGATTAGTTGGGGCGCGTAATGAGCAGTTCTTC. It translates to CASRLVGARNEQFF.

The V gene is TRBV15, the J gene TRBJ2-7, with D possibly TRBD1 on 6 matching bases. The CDR3 has 15 residues. Germline CDR1 is LNHNV and CDR2 is YYDKDF (reference sequence). The germline V and J ends were trimmed by 2 bases and 7 bases, with 18 bases remaining between them. CDR3: CATSRSTGKIGEQYF. In nucleotides, the CDR3 is TGTGCCACCAGCAGATCCACAGGGAAAATAGGGGAGCAGTACTTC.

The genes are TRBV14 and TRBJ2-5, with a tentative D call TRBD2 (7 bases). The J call may be wrong; the DNA end is better matched by TRBJ2-7. Germline CDR1 is SGHDN and CDR2 is FVKESK. The CDR3 runs to 16 residues. CDR3 loop: CASSQEISGGIGEQYF. CDR3 DNA: TGTGCCAGCAGCCAAGAAATATCGGGGGGCATAGGCGAGCAGTACTTC.

The J gene is TRBJ2-2, the V gene TRBV5-1, with TRBD2 matching 9 bases. This CDR3 spans 16 amino acids. Trimming removed 4 bases from V and 1 base from J; junction bases left unmatched: 5. Germline lookup yields CDR1 SGHRS and CDR2 YFSETQ. The CDR3 spells CASSLLAGVNTGELFF. Written as DNA, the CDR3 is TGCGCCAGCAGCCTCTTAGCGGGAGTGAACACCGGGGAGCTGTTTTTT.

This clone has a single count. This chain links TRBV7-2 with TRBJ2-2; D is ambiguous. The ends were cut back, 0 bases at V and 1 base at J, with 3 bases in the middle. CDR1 and CDR2 from the germline V gene are SGHTA and FQGNSA. The CDR3 sequence is 14 residues long. CDR3 region: CASSLAVNTGELFF. In DNA, the CDR3 is TGTGCCAGCAGCTTAGCCGTGAACACCGGGGAGCTGTTTTTT.

The chain is built from TRBV27 and TRBJ2-5, with 13 bases fitting TRBD2. The CDR3 runs 14 residues. The V and J ends lost 5 bases and 4 bases, in that order; junction bases with no gene match: 1. Germline V gene data show CDR1 as MNHEY and CDR2 as SMNVEV (reference sequence). DNA of the CDR3: TGTGCCAGCAGTCGACTAGCGGGAGGAGAGACCCAGTACTTC. As protein: CASSRLAGGETQYF.

The chain carries TRBV5-1 and TRBJ2-1, with D perhaps being TRBD1 or TRBD2 (5 bases each). The ends were cut back, 0 bases at V and 5 bases at J, with 12 bases in the middle. Germline V lookup: CDR1 SGHRS, CDR2 YFSETQ. CDR3 size: 15 residues. In DNA, the CDR3 is TGCGCCAGCAGCTTGGGGCAGGGACGACACAATGAGCAGTTCTTC. This sequence encodes CASSLGQGRHNEQFF.

This rearrangement joins TRBV6-6 to TRBJ1-2, with D tentatively TRBD1 (5 bases). The CDR3 runs to 14 residues. Per germline, CDR1 MNHNY and CDR2 SVGAGI (reference sequence). V dropped 9 bases and J dropped 2 bases, with 16 bases sitting between them. The CDR3 DNA reads as TGTGCCAGATGGCCTTGGGAGGGGAACTATGGCTACACCTTC. It translates to CARWPWEGNYGYTF.

The chain is built from TRBV28 and TRBJ1-5; no firm D call. CDR1 and CDR2 from the germline V gene are MDHEN and SYDVKM. The V and J ends lost 3 bases and 3 bases respectively, with 9 bases between them. CDR3 length: 14 amino acids. The CDR3 spells CASSFLRFNQPQHF. The CDR3 coding sequence is TGTGCCAGCAGTTTTTTGAGATTCAATCAGCCCCAGCATTTT. Full variable domain (rest looked up from reference TRBV28 and TRBJ1-5): DVKVTQSSRYLVKRTGEKVFLECVQDMDHENMFWYRQDPGLGLRLIYFSYDVKMKEKGDIPEGYSVSREKKERFSLILESASTNQTSMYLCASSFLRFNQPQHFGDGTRLSIL.

In nucleotides, the CDR3 is TGTGCCAGCAGCGCAGTCTATGGCTACACCTTC. As protein: CASSAVYGYTF. This chain connects TRBV7-9 to TRBJ1-2; no definite D call. V was trimmed by 5 bases and J by 4 bases, leaving 5 bases between them. Germline values: CDR1 SEHNR, CDR2 FQNEAQ (reference sequence). The CDR3 has 11 amino acids.

The chain employs TRBV7-2 and TRBJ2-1; 14 bases align to TRBD2. J lost 7 bases, V lost 8 bases, and 10 bases had no gene match. Looked up from germline, CDR1 is SGHTA and CDR2 is FQGNSA. This CDR3 region has 16 residues. The CDR3 nucleotides are TGTGCCAGCGCAACCTGGACTAGCGGGAGGTGGAATGAGCAGTTCTTC. Translation: CASATWTSGRWNEQFF.

The V and J genes are TRBV5-1 and TRBJ2-2; the D is unclear. The CDR3 spans 14 residues. V was cut by 0 bases and J by 2 bases, with 5 bases left in between. Germline V gene data show CDR1 as SGHRS and CDR2 as YFSETQ. The CDR3 DNA is TGCGCCAGCAGCTTGGTTAGTAACACCGGGGAGCTGTTTTTT. Translating it yields CASSLVSNTGELFF.